This T cell receptor beta chain was profiled in a study of T cells in localized non-small cell lung cancer. CDR1 is LGHNA and CDR2 is YSLEER in the germline V gene. V trimming: 0 bases; J trimming: 1 base; junction bases outside the gene matches: 5. This CDR3 region has 16 residues. Concerning this clone itself: Its antigen is as yet unknown.

Profiling relied on immunoSEQ multiplex PCR, and the TCRdb table lists in-frame clones only, not all of them. This table holds more than 70,000 clones, 70% to 90% found once. The study, taken as a whole, reports: The appearance of a median approximately 60 of the top 100 tumor clones was seen in adjacent lung. Measurement of T cell clonality placed uninvolved adjacent lung highest, above the level in tumor. Longer overall survival associated with higher blood T cell density; shorter survival with higher adjacent-lung clonality.

The sequence was collected from a man aged 40-75 years with stage I lung adenocarcinoma. This rearrangement joins TRBV4-3 to TRBJ1-1; 7 bases agree with TRBD1. The sequencing used peripheral blood, collected before any cancer treatment. As DNA, the CDR3 is TGCGCCAGCAGCCAAGATAGGGGGACAGAGAACACTGAAGCTTTCTTT. Its translation: CASSQDRGTENTEAFF.